Below are 22 T cell receptor beta chains sequenced from a single sample in a study of OX40 agonist ivuxolimab in advanced cancers. Sequenced by immunoSEQ multiplex PCR; TCRdb stores in-frame clones only, minus some. The table lists about 76,000 clones, roughly four fifths of them singletons, with approximately 2% in the top ten. The starting material was CD4+ or CD8+ T cells sorted from blood, obtained in a trial of the OX40 agonist ivuxolimab. These receptors came from an adult with an advanced solid tumor such as melanoma, head and neck, liver or kidney cancer.

This clone is a singleton in its sample. The CDR3 sequence is CATSRDPEWQLSNQPQHF. The CDR3, as DNA: TGTGCCACCAGCAGAGATCCGGAATGGCAGTTGAGCAATCAGCCCCAGCATTTT. The rearrangement uses TRBV15 and TRBJ1-5; D is ambiguous. Germline V CDR1 and CDR2: LNHNV, YYDKDF (reference sequence). Trimming took 0 bases from V and 1 from J, leaving 16 bases between them. The CDR3 runs 18 residues.

The chain couples TRBV5-6 to TRBJ2-1; the D is unclear. Germline V gene sequence: CDR1 SGHDT, CDR2 YYEEEE. The CDR3 loop spans 13 amino acids. The germline V and J ends were trimmed by 1 base and 4 bases, with 6 bases remaining between them. The CDR3 region is CASSLWVYNEQFF. The CDR3, as DNA: TGTGCCAGCAGCTTGTGGGTATACAATGAGCAGTTCTTC.

V usage is TRBV28 and J usage is TRBJ2-2; 7 bases agree with TRBD2. Germline CDR1 is MDHEN and CDR2 is SYDVKM. CDR3 length: 14 residues. The J segment lost 4 bases and the V segment lost 6 bases, leaving 5 bases of the junction unmatched. The CDR3 loop reads CASRNGGSTGELFF. The CDR3 DNA reads as TGTGCCAGCAGGAACGGGGGGAGCACCGGGGAGCTGTTTTTT.

The V and J genes are TRBV29-1 and TRBJ2-3; 10 nucleotides align to TRBD2. Trimming cost V 0 bases and J 6 bases; bases outside gene matches: 0. This CDR3 region has 13 residues. The germline CDR1 and CDR2 sequences are SQVTM and ANQGSEA. The DNA for the CDR3 is TGCAGCGTTGAAGAAGCGGGGGGGGATACGCAGTATTTT. This translates into CSVEEAGGDTQYF.

The chain joins TRBV6-6 to TRBJ2-1; TRBD2 aligns across 11 bases. The CDR3 length is 14 residues. With 6 bases clipped from V and 9 bases from J, the junction kept 7 bases outside the gene matches. CDR1 is MNHNY and CDR2 is SVGAGI in the germline V gene (reference sequence). The CDR3 DNA reads as TGTGCCAGCAGCGATAGCGGGGGGGCCCCTGAGCAGTTCTTC. Translating gives CASSDSGGAPEQFF.

The gene calls are TRBV4-1 and TRBJ1-5; TRBD1 might be the D (5 bases). This CDR3 region has 16 residues. V shed 1 base and J shed 2 bases, with 12 bases lying between them. CDR1 and CDR2 (germline): MGHRA, YSYEKL. The CDR3 loop reads CASSQVSGRGNQPQHF. The CDR3 nucleotides are TGCGCCAGCAGCCAAGTGTCGGGACGGGGCAATCAGCCCCAGCATTTT.

The chain employs TRBV11-2 and TRBJ1-1; maybe TRBD1 (6 bases). Per germline, CDR1 SGHAT and CDR2 FQNNGV. V was clipped by 5 bases and J by 5 bases, with 18 bases between them. CDR3 length: 15 residues. The CDR3 region has the DNA TGTGCCAGCAGCCCTATTGGGGGGGCAGGGACTGAAGCTTTCTTT. Residues: CASSPIGGAGTEAFF.

The V gene is TRBV2, the J gene TRBJ2-3; D gene uncertain. Germline V gene lookup returns CDR1 SNHLY and CDR2 FYNNEI. Trimming took off 5 bases at V and 2 bases at J, with 11 bases between the two ends. This CDR3 contains 14 residues. The CDR3 DNA reads as TGTGCCAGCAGTTTCCTCCTGCCCACAGATACGCAGTATTTT. It translates to CASSFLLPTDTQYF.

This chain joins TRBV28 and TRBJ2-7, with 11 bases identical to TRBD1. V trimming: 8 bases; J trimming: 6 bases; junction bases outside the gene matches: 12. Germline values: CDR1 MDHEN, CDR2 SYDVKM. The length of the CDR3 is 15 residues. The CDR3, as DNA: TGTGCCAGCGCATTGCCGGGACAGGGGGGACCCGAGCAGTACTTC. Translation gives CASALPGQGGPEQYF.

V is TRBV2 and J is TRBJ2-3; perhaps TRBD2 as D (5 bases). Trimming cost V 7 bases and J 1 base, with 21 bases left between them. In germline, CDR1 is SNHLY, CDR2 FYNNEI. The CDR3 runs to 17 residues. This chain's CDR3 is CASTLSSSGLGTDTQYF. CDR3 in DNA: TGTGCCAGCACTTTATCCTCCAGCGGACTGGGCACAGATACGCAGTATTTT.

The chain couples TRBV7-2 to TRBJ1-3; D not certain. Germline loops: CDR1 SGHTA, CDR2 FQGNSA. The CDR3 covers 13 residues. Trimming left V 0 bases short and J 4 bases short, with 4 bases between. The CDR3 region is CASSLATGNTIYF. The CDR3 DNA follows: TGTGCCAGCAGCTTAGCGACAGGAAACACCATATATTTT.

This clone has a handful of counts. The rearrangement joins TRBV18 to TRBJ1-6, with a weak D call TRBD1 (6 bases). The CDR3 runs 15 residues. The germline gives CDR1 KGHSH, CDR2 LQKENI. Trimming took off 1 base at V and 8 bases at J, with 12 bases between the two ends. The CDR3 DNA reads as TGTGCCAGCTCACCACGGTCAGGGGATGATTCACCCCTCCACTTT. Translating it yields CASSPRSGDDSPLHF. Combining the CDR3 with reference TRBV18 and TRBJ1-6 gives the whole variable domain NAGVMQNPRHLVRRRGQEARLRCSPMKGHSHVYWYRQLPEEGLKFMVYLQKENIIDESGMPKERFSAEFPKEGPSILRIQQVVRGDSAAYFCASSPRSGDDSPLHFGNGTRLTVT.

The sample holds a few counts of this clone. The genes are TRBV7-3 and TRBJ1-1; D is ambiguous. Trimming took 2 bases from V and 0 from J, leaving 4 bases between them. This CDR3 is 13 amino acids long. Germline values: CDR1 SGHTA, CDR2 FQGTGA. Written as DNA, the CDR3 is TGTGCCAGCAGCTTATACATGAACACTGAAGCTTTCTTT. Residues: CASSLYMNTEAFF.

V usage is TRBV9 and J usage is TRBJ2-2; perhaps TRBD2 as D (5 bases). V lost 4 bases and J lost 0, with 16 bases in between. This CDR3 region has 17 residues. From germline, CDR1 is SGDLS and CDR2 YYNGEE. CDR3: CASSTPDGVTNTGELFF. The CDR3 DNA is TGTGCCAGCAGCACGCCCGACGGGGTCACGAACACCGGGGAGCTGTTTTTT.

The chain recombines TRBV2 with TRBJ1-1, with 9 bases that match TRBD1. Germline assignment: CDR1 SNHLY and CDR2 FYNNEI. The length of the CDR3 is 16 residues. V was clipped by 5 bases and J by 6 bases; unmatched bases: 13. DNA for the CDR3: TGTGCCAGCAGTCCCCAAACAGGGGGCGCGTCCTCTGAAGCTTTCTTT. Its protein is CASSPQTGGASSEAFF. The full variable domain, in which reference TRBV2 and TRBJ1-1 provide the parts outside the CDR3, is EPEVTQTPSHQVTQMGQEVILRCVPISNHLYFYWYRQILGQKVEFLVSFYNNEISEKSEIFDDQFSVERPDGSNFTLKIRSTKLEDSAMYFCASSPQTGGASSEAFFGQGTRLTVV.

J is TRBJ1-2 and V is TRBV7-2; no definite D call. There are 14 residues in the CDR3. Trimming removed 8 bases from V and 0 bases from J, with 13 bases in between. The germline V gene encodes CDR1 SGHTA and CDR2 FQGNSA. As DNA, the CDR3 is TGTGCCAGCGCCGAAAGTTGGGCTAACTATGGCTACACCTTC. As protein: CASAESWANYGYTF.

The CDR3 is CASSFPGQGSEQYF. The CDR3 DNA reads as TGCGCCAGCAGCTTCCCGGGACAGGGTTCCGAGCAGTACTTC. The chain is built from TRBV5-1 and TRBJ2-7; TRBD1 matches 9 bases. CDR1 is SGHRS and CDR2 is YFSETQ in the germline V gene. The ends lost 2 bases at V and 6 bases at J; junction bases unmatched: 6. This CDR3 is built from 14 residues.

The V and J genes are TRBV2 and TRBJ2-2; D unresolved. The CDR3 runs to 13 residues. Trimming took 6 bases from V and 2 from J, leaving 7 bases between them. Germline V gene data show CDR1 as SNHLY and CDR2 as FYNNEI. CDR3 coding DNA: TGTGCCAGCAGCGCTTCTAACACCGGGGAGCTGTTTTTT. Protein sequence: CASSASNTGELFF.

CDR3 residues: CASSQGSGDLYNEQFF. The CDR3 DNA is TGTGCCAGCAGCCAAGGATCTGGGGATTTATACAATGAGCAGTTCTTC. The genes are TRBV4-2 and TRBJ2-1; D call uncertain. The germline V gene has CDR1 LGHNA and CDR2 YNFKEQ. There are 16 residues in the CDR3. Trimming shortened V by 1 base and J by 4 bases, and 14 bases separated the two germline ends.

This chain's CDR3 is CASQGDRGLSSYNSPLHF. In nucleotides, the CDR3 is TGTGCCAGCCAGGGCGACAGGGGCCTAAGCTCCTATAATTCACCCCTCCACTTT. The rearrangement uses TRBV19 and TRBJ1-6, with TRBD1 matching 8 bases. V shed 9 bases and J 0 bases; nucleotides not matched to a gene: 13. The CDR3 spans 18 residues. Germline V gene lookup returns CDR1 LNHDA and CDR2 SQIVND (reference sequence).

The chain recombines TRBV10-1 with TRBJ2-7; 7 bases match TRBD2. V lost 4 bases, J lost 0 bases, and 6 bases stayed unmatched. There are 15 residues in the CDR3. Looked up from germline, CDR1 is WNHNN and CDR2 is SYGVQD (reference sequence). The CDR3: CASSASGGLSYEQYF. The CDR3 DNA reads as TGCGCCAGCAGTGCCTCGGGGGGTCTCTCCTACGAGCAGTACTTC.

This clone was observed a single time. The rearrangement uses TRBV28 and TRBJ1-6, with no clear D. CDR1 and CDR2 from the germline V gene are MDHEN and SYDVKM. V shed 1 base and J shed 7 bases, with 5 bases lying between them. CDR3 length: 13 amino acids. Here the CDR3 DNA reads TGTGCCAGCAGTTTATTTCGGAATTCACCCCTCCACTTT. Encoded protein: CASSLFRNSPLHF. Together with reference TRBV28 and TRBJ1-6, the CDR3 gives the full variable domain: DVKVTQSSRYLVKRTGEKVFLECVQDMDHENMFWYRQDPGLGLRLIYFSYDVKMKEKGDIPEGYSVSREKKERFSLILESASTNQTSMYLCASSLFRNSPLHFGNGTRLTVT.